This T cell receptor (beta chain) was captured by sequencing in a study of blood T cell repertoires in COVID-19. Study as a whole: Researchers got acute and convalescent COVID-19 samples from the United States, Italy and Spain. T cells, B-cell-depleted T cells, or PBMCs supplied cDNA or gDNA.

CDR1 is SGHRS, CDR2 YFSETQ, per germline. The CDR3 runs 15 residues. With 4 bases clipped from V and 3 bases from J, the junction kept 8 bases outside the gene matches. Repertoires were generated with immunoSEQ multiplex PCR, while TCRdb's copy carries only in-frame clones and drops some. This table has hundreds of thousands of clones, around 91% appearing once. Material: PBMCs or T cells enriched from blood (not recorded which). The chain links TRBV5-1 to TRBJ2-7, with 9 bases identical to TRBD1. This receptor was taken from a woman aged 40 to 55 who had recovered from COVID-19. Here the CDR3 DNA reads TGCGCCAGCAGCCTCCGGGACAGGGTCGGCTACGAGCAGTACTTC. Its translation: CASSLRDRVGYEQYF.